These 20 T cell receptor beta chains were all obtained from the same sample, sequenced in a study of tumor-infiltrating lymphocytes in primary liver carcinoma. Without any cell sorting, about 19-30 mg of bulk tissue yielded co-extracted RNA and DNA. TCR beta cDNA was made from 500 ng total RNA with a constant-region primer. Three nested multiplex PCR rounds of slightly modified ARM-PCR generated TCR beta libraries. Rounds one and two of PCR, each of roughly 10 cycles, were primed with TRBV1-TRBV30 forward primers and a C-beta reverse primer. TCRdb analysed the multiplex PCR reads with MiXCR anew, one entry per CDR3 protein. The sample has roughly 78,000 distinct CDR3 sequences, 71% seen once. Sample: liver tumor tissue from sampling region 4. Subset here: tumor region T4, right-lateral pole. These TCRs come from an older woman with primary liver carcinoma and hepatitis B virus infection.

A remark on this clonotype: This clone may be a read error of a much larger clone one base away. V is TRBV28 and J is TRBJ1-6; D might be TRBD1 (6 bases). From germline, CDR1 is MDHEN and CDR2 SYDVKM. The CDR3 loop spans 15 amino acids. The V end was cut by 2 bases, the J end by 7 bases, with 12 bases between. The CDR3 reads CASSLAGVGNSPLHF. DNA of the CDR3: TGTGCCAGCAGTTTAGCAGGGGTAGGGAATTCACCCCTCCACTTT.

Details on this clonotype: At one boundary the junction diverges from the germline segment, which might be a read error. V gene TRBV11-3 combines with J gene TRBJ1-1; TRBD1 agrees at 7 bases. Germline lookup yields CDR1 SGHNT and CDR2 YENEEA. This CDR3 has 18 residues. This CDR3 reads CASILGSGRGTVSTETSF. The CDR3 DNA follows: TGTGCCAGCATCTTAGGTTCAGGTAGGGGGACAGTGAGCACTGAAACTTCCTTT. Supplemented by reference TRBV11-3 and TRBJ1-1, the full variable domain reads EAGVVQSPRYKIIEKKQPVAFWCNPISGHNTLYWYLQNLGQGPELLIRYENEEAVDDSQLPKDRFSAERLKGVDSTLKIQPAELGDSAVYLCASILGSGRGTVSTETSFGQGTRLTVV.

This clonotype showed up just a few times. A read error may account for a junction end that differs from germline. The V call is TRBV4-2, the J call TRBJ2-3, with 10 bases aligning to TRBD2. CDR1 and CDR2 (germline): LGHNA, YNFKEQ. This CDR3 comprises 14 residues. CDR3 sequence reads: CVSSPGLAPDTQYF. CDR3 coding DNA: TGTGTCAGCAGCCCGGGACTAGCGCCGGATACGCAGTATTTT.

This clonotype came up a few times. Mismatch with germline at one junction end may stem from a read error. This chain joins TRBV30 and TRBJ2-7; D may be TRBD1 (6 bases). This CDR3 is 13 amino acids long. Germline CDR1 and CDR2: GTSNPN and SVGIG (reference sequence). The CDR3 protein is CTWSSRGPYEQYF. The CDR3 DNA reads TGTACCTGGTCCTCCAGGGGACCCTACGAGCAGTACTTC.

Concerning this clonotype: Possible read error: a much larger clone is one base away. The rearrangement joins TRBV28 to TRBJ2-5; maybe TRBD1 (5 bases). The CDR3 contains 13 residues. Germline lookup yields CDR1 MDHEN and CDR2 SYDVKM. V shed 6 bases and J shed 3 bases, with 11 bases lying between them. The DNA for the CDR3 is TGTGCCAGCAGCCCTACGGACAAAGAGACCCAGTACTTC. The encoded protein is CASSPTDKETQYF. The whole variable domain, remainder taken from reference TRBV28 and TRBJ2-5, is DVKVTQSSRYLVKRTGEKVFLECVQDMDHENMFWYRQDPGLGLRLIYFSYDVKMKEKGDIPEGYSVSREKKERFSLILESASTNQTSMYLCASSPTDKETQYFGPGTRLLVL.

The sample holds many counts of this clonotype. The genes are TRBV29-1 and TRBJ2-2; 8 bases line up with TRBD2. V was pared by 7 bases and J by 3 bases, with 10 bases of the junction left unmatched. Looked up from germline, CDR1 is SQVTM and CDR2 is ANQGSEA. The CDR3 runs to 15 residues. CDR3 amino acids: CSGRAGTRDTGELFF. The CDR3 DNA reads TGCAGCGGCCGGGCCGGGACTAGGGACACCGGGGAGCTGTTTTTT.

In its sample, this clonotype was seen many times. A much larger clone lies one base from this, so it may be a read error. J is TRBJ2-6 and V is TRBV6-1; possibly TRBD1 for D (5 bases). The CDR3 length is 14 residues. CDR1 is MNHNS and CDR2 is SASEGT in the germline V gene. Here the CDR3 reads CTSSDSSGANVLTF. CDR3 DNA: TGTACCAGCAGTGACAGCTCTGGGGCCAACGTCCTGACTTTC.

With respect to this clonotype: One junction end does not reproduce the germline sequence, and a read error may be involved. V usage is TRBV6-5 and J usage is TRBJ2-6, with a possible D match to TRBD1 (5 bases). The CDR3 totals 15 residues. Germline V lookup: CDR1 MNHEY, CDR2 SVGAGI. The DNA for the CDR3 is TGTGCCAGCAGTTTAGATGGGTCTGGGGCCAACATCCTGACTTTC. As protein: CASSLDGSGANILTF.

Details on this clonotype: A junction end diverges from the germline sequence, so it may reflect a read error. The chain couples TRBV29-1 to TRBJ1-1; D is unclear. The CDR3 is 13 residues long. Germline loops: CDR1 SQVTM, CDR2 ANQGSEA. CDR3 DNA sequence: TGCAGCGTCGCGGCCCTAGCGGCCACTGAAGCTCTCTTT. Its translation is CSVAALAATEALF.

Comment on this clonotype: Its ends do not fully match the called genes, so a read error is possible. The J gene is TRBJ1-1, the V gene TRBV11-2; no clear D gene. The CDR3 runs to 13 residues. CDR1 and CDR2 (germline): SGHAT, FQNNGV. The CDR3 reads CASSSPPSAEAFF. CDR3 in DNA: TGTGCCAGTAGCTCACCCCCAAGTGCTGAGGCTTTCTTT.

Details on this clonotype: No conserved phenylalanine or tryptophan ends this CDR3, so it is likely a read error. V usage is TRBV14 and J usage is TRBJ2-1; perhaps TRBD2 as D (5 bases). Trimming cost V 7 bases and J 7 bases, with 17 bases left between them. Germline CDR1 is SGHDN and CDR2 is FVKESK. The CDR3 totals 14 residues. The CDR3 spells CASTPKLTGNEQFS. In DNA form, the CDR3 reads TGTGCCAGCACCCCTAAATTGACGGGGAATGAGCAGTTCTCC.

Notes on this clonotype: It may be a read error: a sequence one base away is much more abundant. The chain uses TRBV4-1 and TRBJ1-6; 7 bases are shared with TRBD1. Trimming at V came to 4 bases and at J to 11 bases, leaving 11 bases not matched to a gene. CDR3 length: 15 residues. Germline assignment: CDR1 MGHRA and CDR2 YSYEKL. The CDR3 spells CASSPLTGRNPPLHF. The CDR3 DNA reads as TGCGCCAGCAGCCCGTTGACAGGGAGGAATCCACCCCTCCACTTT.

Notes on this clonotype: A read error may explain this, as a much larger clone is one base away. The rearrangement joins TRBV6-1 to TRBJ2-1; possible D gene TRBD1, 6 bases. Trimming cost V 10 bases and J 9 bases, with 16 bases left between them. This CDR3 has 12 residues. Germline V gene sequence: CDR1 MNHNS, CDR2 SASEGT. The CDR3 sequence is CANRDPPGEQFF. CDR3 coding DNA: TGTGCCAACAGGGACCCTCCGGGTGAGCAGTTCTTC.

This chain uses TRBV29-1 with TRBJ2-1; the match to TRBD2 covers 8 bases. The length of the CDR3 is 15 residues. With 0 bases clipped from V and 7 bases from J, the junction kept 8 bases outside the gene matches. The germline V gene encodes CDR1 SQVTM and CDR2 ANQGSEA. The CDR3 region has the DNA TGCAGCGTTGAAGATGGTATTGGCGGGGGGAATGAGCAGTTCTTC. Encoded protein: CSVEDGIGGGNEQFF.

Details on this clonotype: The junction does not match germline at one end; this may be a read error. This sequence joins TRBV28 and TRBJ1-2; 9 bases match TRBD1. Germline CDR1 reads MDHEN; CDR2 reads SYDVKM. The CDR3 has 16 amino acids. CDR3 sequence: CANSLTGGQGDYGYTF. In DNA, the CDR3 is TGTGCCAACAGTTTAACCGGGGGACAGGGTGACTATGGCTACACCTTC.

This chain connects TRBV7-3 to TRBJ2-1, with TRBD2 matching over 14 bases. The CDR3 spans 16 residues. Germline CDR1 SGHTA, CDR2 FQGTGA. V shed 2 bases, J shed 7 bases, and the junction held 4 bases outside the gene matches. This CDR3 is CASSLERTSGRNEQFF. CDR3 bases: TGTGCCAGCAGCTTAGAGAGGACTAGCGGGAGGAATGAGCAGTTCTTC. Based on the CDR3 plus reference TRBV7-3 and TRBJ2-1, the full variable domain is GAGVSQTPSNKVTEKGKYVELRCDPISGHTALYWYRQSLGQGPEFLIYFQGTGAADDSGLPNDRFFAVRPEGSVSTLKIQRTERGDSAVYLCASSLERTSGRNEQFFGPGTRLTVL.

V gene TRBV12-3 or TRBV12-4 combines with J gene TRBJ1-2; maybe TRBD1 (5 bases). The CDR3 spans 12 residues. Trimming took 5 bases from V and 10 from J, leaving 14 bases between them. In DNA form, the CDR3 reads TGTGCCAGCAGTCGGGACGTGCAGGACTACACCTTC. This translates into CASSRDVQDYTF.

Note on this clonotype: A junction boundary mismatches the germline segment, possibly from a read error. The chain links TRBV11-2 to TRBJ1-1, with TRBD1 as a possible D gene (6 bases). CDR1 is SGHAT, CDR2 FQNNGV, per germline. This CDR3 spans 16 amino acids. Written as DNA, the CDR3 is TGTGCCAGCAGATTCCGGTGGGACACCCTGAACACTGAAGCCTTCTTT. It yields the protein CASRFRWDTLNTEAFF.

Concerning this clonotype: One junction end does not reproduce the germline sequence, and a read error may be involved. V usage is TRBV6-1 and J usage is TRBJ2-5; no clear D. Germline V gene lookup returns CDR1 MNHNS and CDR2 SASEGT. The CDR3 length is 13 residues. CDR3 sequence: CVSNPTVQETQCF. As DNA, the CDR3 is TGTGTCAGCAACCCGACGGTACAAGAGACCCAGTGCTTC.

Remarks on this clonotype: Mismatch with germline at one junction end may stem from a read error. The V call is TRBV6-1, the J call TRBJ2-7; a weak D match, TRBD2 (6 bases). The CDR3 runs to 19 residues. CDR1 and CDR2 (germline): MNHNS, SASEGT. This CDR3 reads CACSARAGRSTGSAYEQYF. The CDR3 nucleotides are TGTGCCTGCAGTGCCCGGGCGGGGCGGTCAACGGGAAGCGCCTACGAGCAGTACTTC.